This TCR beta chain was sequenced during a study of CD8+ T cells in alopecia areata. Findings and limits, study-wide: Scalp clonality, along with expanded CD8+ clones among the top 100, was significantly decreased by tofacitinib. Scalp samples also contribute reads from the resident alphabeta T cells found in normal skin.

cDNA reverse transcribed from extracted RNA served as the sequencing template. Clones were read by immunoSEQ multiplex PCR, and TCRdb kept only the in-frame ones, dropping some. The sample lists about 210,000 clones, approximately 40% seen once, with roughly 2.6% in the top ten. This clone was recorded only once. Antigen unknown. The treatment was: oral pan-JAK inhibitor, 5-10 mg twice daily. This specimen was CD4+ T cells sorted from blood, taken at approximately week 39, from a patient treated with tofacitinib. The receptor comes from a human donor with alopecia areata.

The chain's CDR3 is CASSFAGTPRETQYF. The DNA of the CDR3 is TGTGCCAGCAGCTTTGCAGGGACCCCCCGAGAGACCCAGTACTTC. This chain joins TRBV7-2 and TRBJ2-5, with D perhaps being TRBD1 or TRBD2 (5 bases each). This CDR3 comprises 15 residues. The V end was cut by 3 bases, the J end by 4 bases, with 15 bases between. Germline CDR1 reads SGHTA; CDR2 reads FQGNSA.